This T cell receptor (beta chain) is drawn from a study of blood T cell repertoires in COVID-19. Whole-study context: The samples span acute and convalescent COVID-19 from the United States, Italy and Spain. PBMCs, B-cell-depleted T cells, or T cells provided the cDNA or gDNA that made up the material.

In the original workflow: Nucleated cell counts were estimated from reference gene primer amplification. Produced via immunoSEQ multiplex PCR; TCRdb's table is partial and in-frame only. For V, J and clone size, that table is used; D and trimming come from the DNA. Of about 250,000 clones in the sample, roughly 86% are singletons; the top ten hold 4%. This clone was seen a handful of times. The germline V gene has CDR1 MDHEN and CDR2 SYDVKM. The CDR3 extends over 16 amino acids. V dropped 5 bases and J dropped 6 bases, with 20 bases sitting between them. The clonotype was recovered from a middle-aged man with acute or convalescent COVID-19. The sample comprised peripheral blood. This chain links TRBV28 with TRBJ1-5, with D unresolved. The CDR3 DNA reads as TGTGCCAGCAGTATCTTGAGGGATTGGGTTAGTCAGCCCCAGCATTTT. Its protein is CASSILRDWVSQPQHF.